This T cell receptor beta chain was obtained from a study of response to subunit inactivated influenza vaccine. MiXCR was run by TCRdb on the RT-PCR reads, yielding one entry per CDR3 protein. The sample lists 750,000 to 850,000 distinct CDR3 sequences; about 18% were seen once. Germline CDR1 reads DFQATT; CDR2 reads SNEGSKA (reference sequence). V shed 5 bases and J 2 bases; nucleotides not matched to a gene: 6. This CDR3 region has 14 residues. Study conclusions and caveats: Each seasonal influenza vaccination, the authors suggested, recruits few new T cells.

There are a few counts of this clonotype. Antigen specificity is unknown. This clonotype originated in a man between 45 and 60 years old who received an inactivated influenza vaccine. J is TRBJ2-7 and V is TRBV20-1; 10 nucleotides line up with TRBD2. Specimen: PBMCs from blood, collected 4 to 6 days after vaccination. The CDR3 here is CSAWGLAKPYEQYF. The CDR3 DNA reads TGCAGTGCTTGGGGACTAGCGAAACCCTACGAGCAGTACTTC.